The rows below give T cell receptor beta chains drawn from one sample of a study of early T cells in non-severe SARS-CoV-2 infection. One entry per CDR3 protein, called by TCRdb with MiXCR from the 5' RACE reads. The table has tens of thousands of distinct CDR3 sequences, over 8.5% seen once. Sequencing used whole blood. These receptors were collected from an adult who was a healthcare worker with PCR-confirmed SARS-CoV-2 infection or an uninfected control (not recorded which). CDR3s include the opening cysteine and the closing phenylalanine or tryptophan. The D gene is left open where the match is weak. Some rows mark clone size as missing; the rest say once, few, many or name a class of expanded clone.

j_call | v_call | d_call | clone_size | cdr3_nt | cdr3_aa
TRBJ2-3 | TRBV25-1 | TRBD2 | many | TGTGCCAGCAGTGACGGCGGGGGGGCCTCAGATACGCAGTATTTT | CASSDGGGASDTQYF
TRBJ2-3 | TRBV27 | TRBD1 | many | TGTGCCAGCAGTCTCGACCTGGGACAGGGGCGGACAGATACGCAGTATTTT | CASSLDLGQGRTDTQYF
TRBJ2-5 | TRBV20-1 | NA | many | TGCAGTGCTCCGGATCGGACTACCGTCCAAGAGACCCAGTACTTC | CSAPDRTTVQETQYF
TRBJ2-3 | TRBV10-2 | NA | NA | TGCGCCAGCAGTGATAGGGGGAATGGAGATACGCAGTATTTT | CASSDRGNGDTQYF
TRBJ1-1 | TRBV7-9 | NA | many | TGTGCCAGCACCATGGGACGTCCCCCCACTGAAGCTTTCTTT | CASTMGRPPTEAFF
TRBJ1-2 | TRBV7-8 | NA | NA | TGTGCCAGCAGCCCGGACAGTTCCCGACACACCTTC | CASSPDSSRHTF
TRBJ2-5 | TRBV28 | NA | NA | TGTGCCAGCAGTTTCCTTAGTCACCTCCAAGAGACCCAGTACTTC | CASSFLSHLQETQYF
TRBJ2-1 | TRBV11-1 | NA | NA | TGTGCCAGCAGCTTTTGGGGAGGAGTACTCAATGAGCAGTTCTTC | CASSFWGGVLNEQFF
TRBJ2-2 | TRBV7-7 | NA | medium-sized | TGTGCCAGCAGCTTAAGTGCGTCTACCACCGGGGAGCTGTTTTTT | CASSLSASTTGELFF
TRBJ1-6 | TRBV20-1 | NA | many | TGCAGTGCTAGAGATCAGCGGGGGGACGCTTCACCCCTCCACTTT | CSARDQRGDASPLHF
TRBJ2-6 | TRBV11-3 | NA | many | TGTGCCAGCAGCCCCGGGCCACTTGGCTCTGGGGCCAACGTCCTGACTTTC | CASSPGPLGSGANVLTF
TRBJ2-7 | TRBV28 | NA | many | TGTGCCAGCAGATCCAGAGTCAGTCAGTACGAGCAGTACTTC | CASRSRVSQYEQYF
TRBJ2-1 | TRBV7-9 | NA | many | TGTGCCAGCAGCGATATAGGGACCGCTGACTACAATGAGCAGTTCTTC | CASSDIGTADYNEQFF
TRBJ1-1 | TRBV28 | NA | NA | TGTGCCAGCCGGACGGGGCAGAACACTGAAGCTTTCTTT | CASRTGQNTEAFF
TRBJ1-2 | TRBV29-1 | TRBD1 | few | TGCAGCGTCGCCTGGACAGGGGGTTCCTATGGCTACACCTTC | CSVAWTGGSYGYTF
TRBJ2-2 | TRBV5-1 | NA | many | TGCGCCAGCAGGGAGGAACAGAACACCGGGGAGCTGTTTTTT | CASREEQNTGELFF
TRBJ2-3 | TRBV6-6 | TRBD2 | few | TGTGCCAGCGGGAGGACTAGCGGGGGGAGGGATACGCAGTATTTT | CASGRTSGGRDTQYF
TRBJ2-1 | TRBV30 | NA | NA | TGTGCCTGGGACAGGCTGGGAACCTACAATGAGCAGTTCTTC | CAWDRLGTYNEQFF
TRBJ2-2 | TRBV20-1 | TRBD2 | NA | TGCAGTGCCCCACCCAACTTAGCGGGGGGGCCGTCCGGGGAGCTGTTTTTT | CSAPPNLAGGPSGELFF
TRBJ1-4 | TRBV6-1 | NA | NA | TGTGCCAGCAGTGACCGGACCCCGCCAAATTTATTTTTT | CASSDRTPPNLFF
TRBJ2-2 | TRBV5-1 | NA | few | TGCGCCAGCAGCTCATCGGTCGTGGACACCGGGGAGCTGTTTTTT | CASSSSVVDTGELFF
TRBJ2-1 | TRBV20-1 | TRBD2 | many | TGCAGTGCTACTTACACTAGCGGGGGCGATGAGCAGTTCTTC | CSATYTSGGDEQFF
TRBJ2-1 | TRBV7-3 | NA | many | TGTGCCAGCAGCTCCGGACGACACAATGAGCAGTTCTTC | CASSSGRHNEQFF
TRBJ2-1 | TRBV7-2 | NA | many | TGTGCCAGCAGCCCCCGAAGCTCCTACAATGAGCAGTTCTTC | CASSPRSSYNEQFF
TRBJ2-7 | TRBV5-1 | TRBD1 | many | TGCGCCAGCAGCTCAACAGGGGCTTCCTACGAGCAGTACTTC | CASSSTGASYEQYF
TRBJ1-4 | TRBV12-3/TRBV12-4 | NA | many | TGTGCCAGCACCTGGGGTTCGGAAAAACTGTTTTTT | CASTWGSEKLFF
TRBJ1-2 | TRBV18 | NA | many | TGTGCCAGCTCACCCCAGACAGGAGCTAACTATGGCTACACCTTC | CASSPQTGANYGYTF
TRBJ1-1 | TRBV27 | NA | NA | TGTGCCAGCAGTTTATCACCCGGGGACACCCGTGAAGCTTTCTTT | CASSLSPGDTREAFF
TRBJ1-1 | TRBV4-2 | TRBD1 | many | TGTGCCAGCAGCCCCCGGAGCCAGAGGGGGCGGGATGAAGCTTTCTTT | CASSPRSQRGRDEAFF
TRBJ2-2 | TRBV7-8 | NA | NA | TGTGCCAGCAGCCAACCCCCCGGGGAGCTGTTTTTT | CASSQPPGELFF
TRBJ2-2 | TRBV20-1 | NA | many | TGCAGTGCTAGAGAGGAGGGCGCCACCGGGGAGCTGTTTTTT | CSAREEGATGELFF
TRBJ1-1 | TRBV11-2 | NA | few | TGTGCCAGCAGCTTAGCGAGGGGGGATGAAGCTTTCTTT | CASSLARGDEAFF
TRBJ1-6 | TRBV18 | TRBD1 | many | TGTGCCAGCTCACCACGGGACAGGGATAATTCACCCCTCCACTTT | CASSPRDRDNSPLHF